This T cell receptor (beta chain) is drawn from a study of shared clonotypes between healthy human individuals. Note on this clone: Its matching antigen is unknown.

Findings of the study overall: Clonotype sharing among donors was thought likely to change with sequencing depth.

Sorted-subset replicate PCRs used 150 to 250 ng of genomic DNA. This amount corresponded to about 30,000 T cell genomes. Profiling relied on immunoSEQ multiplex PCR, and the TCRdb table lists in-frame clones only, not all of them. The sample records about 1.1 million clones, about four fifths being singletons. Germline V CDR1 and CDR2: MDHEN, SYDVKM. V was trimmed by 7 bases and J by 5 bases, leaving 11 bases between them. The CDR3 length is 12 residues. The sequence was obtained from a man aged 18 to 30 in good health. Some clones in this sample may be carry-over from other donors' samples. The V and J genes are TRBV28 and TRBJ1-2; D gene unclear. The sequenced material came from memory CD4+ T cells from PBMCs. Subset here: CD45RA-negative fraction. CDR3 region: CASNPPGYGYTF. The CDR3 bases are TGTGCCAGCAACCCCCCGGGATATGGCTACACCTTC.